This record looks at one T cell receptor beta chain sequence and its context. This specimen belongs to a study of blood T cell repertoires in COVID-19. Here immunoSEQ multiplex PCR was the method, and the copy in TCRdb shows in-frame clones only, minus some. The data hold about 270,000 clones, with roughly nine tenths observed a single time. This TCR was recovered from a woman under 40 with COVID-19, enrolled during active disease. The sample comprised peripheral blood.

CDR3 residues: CASSAGTEQETQYF. Written as DNA, the CDR3 is TGTGCCAGCAGCGCTGGGACAGAACAAGAGACCCAGTACTTC. V and J are TRBV9 and TRBJ2-5; 7 nucleotides line up with TRBD1. CDR1 and CDR2 (germline): SGDLS, YYNGEE. This CDR3 region has 14 residues. Losses at the gene ends were 3 bases for V and 2 bases for J; bases not matched to a gene: 4.